The 13 T cell receptor beta chains presented below share a single source sample, sequenced in a study of regulatory T cells in long-lasting Graves disease. Time point indicated: newly diagnosed GD, antithyroid drugs for less than 3 months. Making the TCR library involved RNA that had been extracted from PBMCs. Sequencing libraries for TCR beta were prepared with iRepertoire HTBI primers and Arm-PCR of CDR3 regions. One entry per CDR3 protein results from TCRdb running MiXCR on the multiplex PCR reads. The sample includes fewer than 550,000 distinct CDR3 sequences, about 16% seen only once; the top ten take approximately 25%. These sequences were also reported in another study, on T cells in Graves' hyperthyroidism and ophthalmopathy.

Source: peripheral blood mononuclear cells (PBMCs), taken at new diagnosis, from a patient treated with antithyroid drugs. Source of these receptors: a woman aged 40-60 years with Graves disease.

The rearrangement joins TRBV30 to TRBJ2-6, with D perhaps TRBD1 or TRBD2 (5 bases each). Trimming removed 2 bases at V and 0 bases at J, with 8 bases between. CDR1 and CDR2 (germline): GTSNPN, SVGIG (reference sequence). The CDR3 is made up of 15 amino acids. This CDR3 reads CAWSTGTSGANVLTF. The CDR3 DNA sequence: TGTGCCTGGAGTACCGGGACCTCTGGGGCCAACGTCCTGACTTTC.

This clonotype appeared a few times. The rearrangement joins TRBV12-3 or TRBV12-4 to TRBJ1-2, with TRBD1 matching over 10 bases. This CDR3 has 15 amino acids. V lost 6 bases to trimming and J lost 4 bases; unmatched junction nucleotides: 8. The CDR3 nucleotides read TGTGCCAGCAGACGACCGGGACAGGGGTCCTATGGCTACACCTTC. It encodes CASRRPGQGSYGYTF.

This chain uses TRBV5-1 with TRBJ1-4, with unresolved D. Trimming stripped 2 bases from V and 5 bases from J, with 10 bases between. CDR3 length equals 14 residues. The germline gives CDR1 SGHRS, CDR2 YFSETQ. The DNA for the CDR3 is TGCGCCAGCAGCTTAAAGGACGGGAATGAAAAACTGTTTTTT. The encoded protein is CASSLKDGNEKLFF.

This clonotype was seen ten or more times. This rearrangement joins TRBV13 to TRBJ2-1; perhaps TRBD1 as D (5 bases). The CDR3 has 16 amino acids. The germline V gene encodes CDR1 PRHDT and CDR2 FYEKMQ (reference sequence). Deletions cut 5 bases from V and 9 bases from J, with 23 bases between. The DNA of the CDR3 is TGTGCCAGCAGCCGATTCGACAGCGTCGTCCACGGTGAGCAGTTCTTC. Its translation: CASSRFDSVVHGEQFF.

This clonotype has at least ten counts. This chain uses TRBV3-1 with TRBJ1-1, with D possibly TRBD1 on 5 matching bases. The CDR3 is 14 amino acids. Trimming took off 6 bases at V and 7 bases at J, with 18 bases between the two ends. The germline V gene has CDR1 LGHDT and CDR2 YNNKEL (reference sequence). The DNA of the CDR3 is TGTGCCAGCAGTCAGAGAGGGACGGCACTTGAAGCTTTCTTT. This translates into CASSQRGTALEAFF.

This clonotype came up many times. The chain employs TRBV2 and TRBJ2-7, with a possible D match to TRBD2 (6 bases). This CDR3 spans 14 amino acids. Between the trimmed V and J ends, which lost 7 bases and 5 bases, there was a span of 18 bases. CDR1 SNHLY and CDR2 FYNNEI come from the germline V gene. As DNA, the CDR3 is TGTGCCAGCACCATAGACAGTTCTAGCGACGAGCAGTACTTC. The encoded protein is CASTIDSSSDEQYF.

This clonotype was counted between two and nine times. The V gene is TRBV6-1, the J gene TRBJ1-1, with unresolved D. Trimming shortened V by 5 bases and J by 11 bases, and 18 bases separated the two germline ends. Germline V lookup: CDR1 MNHNS, CDR2 SASEGT. The CDR3 totals 13 residues. DNA for the CDR3: TGTGCCAGCAGTACCCCAGGCCCAGGAGGGGCTTTCTTT. This sequence encodes CASSTPGPGGAFF.

The chain combines TRBV9 with TRBJ1-2; 8 positions agree with TRBD1. J lost 4 bases, V lost 3 bases, and 11 bases had no gene match. Per the germline V gene, CDR1 is SGDLS and CDR2 is YYNGEE. The CDR3 contains 16 residues. The CDR3 DNA sequence: TGTGCCAGCAGCGCATCGGACAGGGAAGTACCCTATGGCTACACCTTC. Its protein product is CASSASDREVPYGYTF.

This clonotype has more than one count but fewer than ten. V and J are TRBV5-1 and TRBJ2-7, with D perhaps matching TRBD1 (5 bases). Per germline, CDR1 SGHRS and CDR2 YFSETQ. Trimming took off 0 bases at V and 2 bases at J, with 12 bases between the two ends. CDR3 length equals 15 residues. The CDR3 region is CASSLEAGSPYEQYF. In DNA form, the CDR3 reads TGCGCCAGCAGCTTGGAGGCAGGGTCCCCCTACGAGCAGTACTTC.

This clonotype was recorded at least ten times. V gene TRBV12-3 or TRBV12-4 combines with J gene TRBJ2-1; tentative D call: TRBD2 (5 bases). The CDR3 sequence is 17 residues long. Trimming removed 6 bases from V and 1 base from J, with 19 bases in between. This CDR3 reads CASSRPLAAVSYNEQFF. The CDR3 DNA reads TGTGCCAGCAGCCGACCCCTAGCCGCGGTATCCTACAATGAGCAGTTCTTC.

This chain joins TRBV12-3 or TRBV12-4 and TRBJ2-3; TRBD2 aligns across 11 bases. The CDR3 has 17 residues. J gave up 0 bases and V 4 bases, and 6 bases lay outside the gene matches. Written as DNA, the CDR3 is TGTGCCAGCAGTTACCGCACTAGCGGGAGAAGCACAGATACGCAGTATTTT. This sequence encodes CASSYRTSGRSTDTQYF.

The chain couples TRBV10-1 to TRBJ2-5, with 7 bases matching TRBD1. Germline CDR1 WNHNN, CDR2 SYGVQD (reference sequence). V shed 10 bases, J shed 2 bases, and the junction held 7 bases outside the gene matches. The CDR3 extends over 13 amino acids. The CDR3 bases are TGCGCCACCGCTACAGGGGTTCAAGAGACCCAGTACTTC. Protein product: CATATGVQETQYF.

Ten or more counts support this clonotype. The chain joins TRBV28 to TRBJ2-3; weak D call: TRBD2 (6 bases). Germline loops: CDR1 MDHEN, CDR2 SYDVKM. The length of the CDR3 is 12 residues. V gave up 6 bases and J gave up 7 bases, with 11 bases separating them. The CDR3 reads CASRGTLNTQYF. CDR3 nucleotides: TGTGCCAGCAGGGGGACTCTCAATACGCAGTATTTT.